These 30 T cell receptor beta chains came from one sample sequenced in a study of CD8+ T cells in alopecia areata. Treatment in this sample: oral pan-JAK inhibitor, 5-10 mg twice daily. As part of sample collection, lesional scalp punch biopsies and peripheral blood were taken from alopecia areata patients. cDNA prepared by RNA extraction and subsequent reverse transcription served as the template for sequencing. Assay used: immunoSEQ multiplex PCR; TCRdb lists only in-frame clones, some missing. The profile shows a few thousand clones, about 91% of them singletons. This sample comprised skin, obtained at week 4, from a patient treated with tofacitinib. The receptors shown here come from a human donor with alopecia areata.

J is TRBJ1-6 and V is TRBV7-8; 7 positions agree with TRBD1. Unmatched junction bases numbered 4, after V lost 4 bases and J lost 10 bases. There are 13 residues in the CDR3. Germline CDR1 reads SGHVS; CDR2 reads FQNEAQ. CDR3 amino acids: CASSSGQPSPLHF. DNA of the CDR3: TGTGCCAGCAGCTCGGGACAGCCCTCACCCCTCCACTTT.

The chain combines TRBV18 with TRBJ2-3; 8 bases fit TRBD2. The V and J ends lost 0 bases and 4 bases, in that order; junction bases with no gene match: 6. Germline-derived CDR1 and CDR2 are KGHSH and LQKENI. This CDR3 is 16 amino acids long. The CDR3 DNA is TGTGCCAGCTCACCACCGCGAGCGGGGGATCCAGATACGCAGTATTTT. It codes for CASSPPRAGDPDTQYF.

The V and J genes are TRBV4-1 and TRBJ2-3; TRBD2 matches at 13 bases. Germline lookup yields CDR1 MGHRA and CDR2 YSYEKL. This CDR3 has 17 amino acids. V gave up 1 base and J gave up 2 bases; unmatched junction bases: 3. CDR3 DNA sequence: TGCGCCAGCAGCCAAGCGGGACTAGCGGGGACCACAGATACGCAGTATTTT. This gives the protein CASSQAGLAGTTDTQYF.

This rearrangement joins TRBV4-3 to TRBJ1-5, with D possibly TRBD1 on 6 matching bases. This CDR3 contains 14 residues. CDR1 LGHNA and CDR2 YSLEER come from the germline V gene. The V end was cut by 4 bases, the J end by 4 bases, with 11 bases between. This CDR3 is CASSPARGNQPQHF. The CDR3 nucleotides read TGCGCCAGCAGCCCGGCCAGGGGAAATCAGCCCCAGCATTTT.

CDR3 in DNA: TGTGCCTGGGGGACAGGGATAGGCAATCAGCCCCAGCATTTT. This encodes CAWGTGIGNQPQHF. This rearrangement joins TRBV30 to TRBJ1-5; 9 bases are shared with TRBD1. This CDR3 is 14 amino acids long. Unmatched junction bases numbered 4, after V lost 5 bases and J lost 2 bases. CDR1 is GTSNPN and CDR2 is SVGIG in the germline V gene (reference sequence).

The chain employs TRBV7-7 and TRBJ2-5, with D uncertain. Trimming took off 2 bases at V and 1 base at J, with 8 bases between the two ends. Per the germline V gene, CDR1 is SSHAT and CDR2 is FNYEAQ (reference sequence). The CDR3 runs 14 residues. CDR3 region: CASSLSPGQETQYF. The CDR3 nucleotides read TGTGCCAGCAGCTTAAGTCCGGGCCAAGAGACCCAGTACTTC.

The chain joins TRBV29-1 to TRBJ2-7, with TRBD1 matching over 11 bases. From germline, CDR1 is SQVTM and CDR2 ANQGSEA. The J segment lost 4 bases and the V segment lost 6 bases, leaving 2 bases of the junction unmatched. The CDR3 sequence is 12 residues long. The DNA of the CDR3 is TGCAGCGTGGGACAGGGGGAATACGAGCAGTACTTC. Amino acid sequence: CSVGQGEYEQYF.

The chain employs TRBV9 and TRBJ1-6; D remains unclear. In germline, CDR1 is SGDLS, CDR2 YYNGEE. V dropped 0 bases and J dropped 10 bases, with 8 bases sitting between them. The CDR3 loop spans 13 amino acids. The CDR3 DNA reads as TGTGCCAGCAGCGTAGGTTCAGACTCACCCCTCCACTTT. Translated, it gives CASSVGSDSPLHF. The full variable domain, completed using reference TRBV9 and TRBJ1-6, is DSGVTQTPKHLITATGQRVTLRCSPRSGDLSVYWYQQSLDQGLQFLIQYYNGEERAKGNILERFSAQQFPDLHSELNLSSLELGDSALYFCASSVGSDSPLHFGNGTRLTVT.

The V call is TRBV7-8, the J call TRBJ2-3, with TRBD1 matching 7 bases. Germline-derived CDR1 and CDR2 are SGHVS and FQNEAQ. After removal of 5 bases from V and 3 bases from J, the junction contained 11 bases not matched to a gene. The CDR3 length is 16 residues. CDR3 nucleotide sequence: TGTGCCAGCAGCCTTCGACAGGGTCAGAGAACAGATACGCAGTATTTT. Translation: CASSLRQGQRTDTQYF.

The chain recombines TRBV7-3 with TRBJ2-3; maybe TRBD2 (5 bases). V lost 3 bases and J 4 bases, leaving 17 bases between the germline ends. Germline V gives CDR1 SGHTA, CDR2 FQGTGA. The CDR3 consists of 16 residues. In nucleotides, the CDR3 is TGTGCCAGCAGCTTGAGAGGGCAGTCGGGGTCAGATACGCAGTATTTT. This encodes CASSLRGQSGSDTQYF.

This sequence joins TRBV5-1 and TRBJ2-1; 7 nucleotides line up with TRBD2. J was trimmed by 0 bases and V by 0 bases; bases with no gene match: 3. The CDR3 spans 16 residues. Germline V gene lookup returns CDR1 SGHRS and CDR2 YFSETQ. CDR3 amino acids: CASSLVSSGSYNEQFF. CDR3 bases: TGCGCCAGCAGCTTGGTGTCTAGCGGCTCCTACAATGAGCAGTTCTTC.

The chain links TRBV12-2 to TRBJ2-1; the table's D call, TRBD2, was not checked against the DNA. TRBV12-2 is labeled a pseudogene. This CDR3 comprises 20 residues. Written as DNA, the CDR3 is TGTGCAAGTCGCTTAGCGGGACTAGCGGGGCCTACAAGCTCCTACAATGAGCAGTTCTTC. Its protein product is CASRLAGLAGPTSSYNEQFF.

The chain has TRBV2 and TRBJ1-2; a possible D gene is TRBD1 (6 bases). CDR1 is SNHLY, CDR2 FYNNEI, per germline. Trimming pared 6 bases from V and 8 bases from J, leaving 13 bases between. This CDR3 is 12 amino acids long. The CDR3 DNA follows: TGTGCCAGCAGGAAGGGGGGGCACGGCTACACCTTC. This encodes CASRKGGHGYTF.

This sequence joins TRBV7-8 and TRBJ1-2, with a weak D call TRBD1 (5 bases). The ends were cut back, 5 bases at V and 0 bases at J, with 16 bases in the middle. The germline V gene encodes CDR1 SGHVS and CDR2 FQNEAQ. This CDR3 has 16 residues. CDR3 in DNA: TGTGCCAGCAGCCTCGGCGGGGGGGTTGCTAACTATGGCTACACCTTC. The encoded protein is CASSLGGGVANYGYTF.

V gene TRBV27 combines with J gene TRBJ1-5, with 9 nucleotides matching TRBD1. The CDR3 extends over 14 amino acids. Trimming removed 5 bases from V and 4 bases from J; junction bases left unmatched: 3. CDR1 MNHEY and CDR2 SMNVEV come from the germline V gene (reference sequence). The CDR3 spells CASSLQGANQPQHF. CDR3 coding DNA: TGTGCCAGCAGTCTACAGGGGGCGAATCAGCCCCAGCATTTT.

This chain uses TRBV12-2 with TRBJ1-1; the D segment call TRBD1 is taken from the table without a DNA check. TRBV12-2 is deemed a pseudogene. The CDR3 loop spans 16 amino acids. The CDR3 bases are TGTGCAAGTCGCTTAAGGCCGACAGTCCTTAACACTGAAGCTTTCTTT. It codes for CASRLRPTVLNTEAFF.

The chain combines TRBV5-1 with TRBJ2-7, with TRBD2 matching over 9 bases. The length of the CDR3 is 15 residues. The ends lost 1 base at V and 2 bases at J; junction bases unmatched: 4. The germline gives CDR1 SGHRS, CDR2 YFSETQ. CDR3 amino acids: CASSLNSGGPYEQYF. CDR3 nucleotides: TGCGCCAGCAGCTTGAATAGCGGGGGACCCTACGAGCAGTACTTC.

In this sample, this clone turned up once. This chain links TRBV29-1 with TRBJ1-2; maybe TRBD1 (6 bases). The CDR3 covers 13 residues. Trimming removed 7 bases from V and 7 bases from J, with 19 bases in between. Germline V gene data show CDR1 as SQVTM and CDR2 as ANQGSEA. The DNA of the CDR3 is TGCAGCGGGCGGGCAGAGGGGGATCGTGGCTACACCTTC. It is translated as CSGRAEGDRGYTF.

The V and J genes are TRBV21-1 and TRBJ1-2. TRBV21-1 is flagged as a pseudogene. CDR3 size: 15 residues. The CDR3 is CASSPWGGDRIGYTF. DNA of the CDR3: TGTGCCAGCAGCCCCTGGGGAGGGGATAGAATTGGCTACACCTTC.

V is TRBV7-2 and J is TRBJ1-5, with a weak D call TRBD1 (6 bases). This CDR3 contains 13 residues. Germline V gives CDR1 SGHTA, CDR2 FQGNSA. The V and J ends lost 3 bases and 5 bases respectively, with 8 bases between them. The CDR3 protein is CASSFRGDQPQHF. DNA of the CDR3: TGTGCCAGCAGCTTCAGGGGAGATCAGCCCCAGCATTTT.

CDR3 DNA: TGCAGCGTTGCTACAGCGCAAGGATGGCCCCAGCATTTT. Protein: CSVATAQGWPQHF. This sequence joins TRBV29-1 and TRBJ1-5, with D hard to call. V was cut by 4 bases and J by 9 bases, with 16 bases left in between. Germline V CDR1 and CDR2: SQVTM, ANQGSEA. The length of the CDR3 is 13 residues.

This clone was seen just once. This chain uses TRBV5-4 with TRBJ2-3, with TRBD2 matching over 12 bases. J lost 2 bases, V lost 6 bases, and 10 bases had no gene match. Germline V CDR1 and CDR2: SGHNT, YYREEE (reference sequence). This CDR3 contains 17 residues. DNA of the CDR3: TGTGCCAGCACCAAAAGGACTAGCGGGGATGACACAGATACGCAGTATTTT. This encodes CASTKRTSGDDTDTQYF.

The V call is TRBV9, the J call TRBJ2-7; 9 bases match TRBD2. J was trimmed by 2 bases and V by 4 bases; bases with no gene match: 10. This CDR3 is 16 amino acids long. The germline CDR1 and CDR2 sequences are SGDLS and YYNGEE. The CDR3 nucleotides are TGTGCCAGCAGCCCGGCTGTGCGGGGGGGCCCCTACGAGCAGTACTTC. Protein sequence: CASSPAVRGGPYEQYF.

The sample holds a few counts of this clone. The CDR3 here is CASSLVEINEQFF. Here the CDR3 DNA reads TGCGCCAGCAGCTTGGTGGAGATAAATGAGCAGTTCTTC. The chain recombines TRBV5-1 with TRBJ2-1; D ambiguous. This CDR3 has 13 amino acids. V shed 0 bases and J shed 7 bases, with 8 bases lying between them. Germline-derived CDR1 and CDR2 are SGHRS and YFSETQ.

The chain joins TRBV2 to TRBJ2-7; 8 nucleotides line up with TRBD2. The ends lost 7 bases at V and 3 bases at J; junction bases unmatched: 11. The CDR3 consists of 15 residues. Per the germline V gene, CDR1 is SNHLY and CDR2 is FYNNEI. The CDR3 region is CASTPEGSGGYEQYF. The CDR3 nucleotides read TGTGCCAGCACCCCCGAGGGAAGCGGGGGCTACGAGCAGTACTTC.

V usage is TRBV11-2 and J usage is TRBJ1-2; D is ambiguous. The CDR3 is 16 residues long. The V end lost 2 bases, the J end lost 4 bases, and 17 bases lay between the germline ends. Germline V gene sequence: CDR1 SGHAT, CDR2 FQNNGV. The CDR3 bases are TGTGCCAGCAGCTTAAATGCGGGCGATAAGGTCTATGGCTACACCTTC. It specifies CASSLNAGDKVYGYTF.

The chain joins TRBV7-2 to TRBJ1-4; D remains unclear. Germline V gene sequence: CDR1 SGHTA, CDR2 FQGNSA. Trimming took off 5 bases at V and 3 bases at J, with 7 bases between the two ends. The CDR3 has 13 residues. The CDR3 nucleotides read TGTGCCAGCAGCGGCGGACCTAATGAAAAACTGTTTTTT. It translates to CASSGGPNEKLFF. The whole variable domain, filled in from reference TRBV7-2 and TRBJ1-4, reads GAGVSQSPSNKVTEKGKDVELRCDPISGHTALYWYRQSLGQGLEFLIYFQGNSAPDKSGLPSDRFSAERTGGSVSTLTIQRTQQEDSAVYLCASSGGPNEKLFFGSGTQLSVL.

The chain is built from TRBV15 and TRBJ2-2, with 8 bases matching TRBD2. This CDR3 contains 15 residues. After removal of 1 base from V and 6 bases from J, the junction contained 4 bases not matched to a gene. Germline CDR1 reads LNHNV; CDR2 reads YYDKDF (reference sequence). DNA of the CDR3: TGTGCCACCAGCAGAGGCGGGGGGCAGTCCGGGGAGCTGTTTTTT. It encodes CATSRGGGQSGELFF.

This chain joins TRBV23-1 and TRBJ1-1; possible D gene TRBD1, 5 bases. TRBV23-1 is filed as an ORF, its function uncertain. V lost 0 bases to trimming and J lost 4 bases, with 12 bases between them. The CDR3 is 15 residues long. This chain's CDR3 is CASSQSFDRPTEAFF. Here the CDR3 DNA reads TGCGCCAGCAGTCAATCCTTCGACAGACCCACTGAAGCTTTCTTT.

CDR3 nucleotide sequence: TGCGCCAGCAGCTTGCTTGGTGGGGCCCAGTACTTC. Its translation: CASSLLGGAQYF. The chain combines TRBV5-1 with TRBJ2-5; D is ambiguous. V was trimmed by 1 base and J by 9 bases, leaving 10 bases between them. CDR1 and CDR2 (germline): SGHRS, YFSETQ. The CDR3 length is 12 residues.